This T cell receptor beta chain was found in a study of OX40 agonist ivuxolimab in advanced cancers. Only in-frame clones appear in the TCRdb table, and some are missing; sequencing was by immunoSEQ multiplex PCR. The repertoire consists of 35,000 or so clones, with about 80% occurring once and the leading ten covering 20% to 25%. CDR1 is LNHDA, CDR2 SQIVND, per germline (reference sequence). The ends were cut back, 6 bases at V and 11 bases at J, with 13 bases in the middle. This CDR3 has 11 residues. This specimen consisted of CD4+ or CD8+ T cells sorted from blood, obtained in a trial of the OX40 agonist ivuxolimab. The clonotype originates from an adult with an advanced solid tumor such as melanoma, head and neck, liver or kidney cancer. J is TRBJ1-2 and V is TRBV19; no clear D. The CDR3: CASRTAVGYTF. CDR3 coding DNA: TGTGCCAGTAGGACTGCTGTGGGGTACACCTTC.